This record covers a single T cell receptor (beta chain). It has no known antigen specificity. No base quality information exists; no much larger clone differs at one position. The CDR3 regions of human TCRbeta chains were analyzed by immunosequencing. In the source study's methods: Repertoire TCRs were checked for matches against a reference library of SARS-CoV-2-specific TCRs that had been generated using the MIRA antigen-specificity platform. Breadth was defined as the fraction of unique TCRs that were SARS-CoV-2-associated, and depth was defined as the fraction of total T cells that were SARS-CoV-2-associated. Using the MIRA data, each spike-specific TCR was mapped to the spike region that the TCR reacts to and placed in a CD4 or CD8 class. Log10-transformed breadth and depth values were compared by one-way ANOVA with Sidak's multiple comparisons tests. TCRdb limited this immuneACCESS table to in-frame rearrangements with V and J called. A share of clones is missing; checked studies link under half to unresolved V genes, and the rest is unexplained. V and J calls and clone size are as listed in that table; D and trimming were resolved from the DNA. The sample table contains 150,000 or so clones; only one count was recorded for just under 95% of them. Of the sample, about 0.9% falls within the top ten clones.

According to the study, the label for this sample's time point signals: baseline before first vaccination. Vaccinee samples came from UK trials COV001 and COV002, including a single-blind randomized controlled phase 2/3 trial of AZD1222 (ChAdOx1 nCoV-19) in healthy adults. For TCRbeta chain sequencing, PBMC samples were collected from trial participants at day 0 and at day 28 after the second dose. The sample originates from a study of T cell responses to AZD1222 COVID-19 vaccine (dated by TCRdb to the early 2020s). Some background on the complete study: AZD1222 recipients whose second dose came at about 4 weeks and those whose second dose came at about 12 weeks were combined into one group, since spike-specific TCR depth and breadth did not differ between the two schedules. TCR sequencing covered 230 or so trial participants: 200 to 220 given two doses of AZD1222 and approximately 26 given two doses of MenACWY control vaccine. Enrollment into the trials was organized by age into subgroups of 18-55, 56-69 and 70-plus years, and those subgroups contained approximately 160, 26 and 62 TCR-sequenced participants, respectively.

Trimmed from V: 5 bases; trimmed from J: 4 bases; junction bases lacking a gene match: 8. The CDR3, from cysteine to phenylalanine, totals 15 residues. The sequence is cut down to CDR3 DNA, 45 bases in frame from base 1. Per the germline V gene, SGHTA is the CDR1 and FQGNSA is the CDR2. What the study reported, not specific to this receptor: Because no samples from the day 14 peak response were available, repertoires could be characterized only after the peak T cell response. After two AZD1222 doses, both the breadth and the depth of spike-specific TCRs were significantly higher than at day 0 and than in MenACWY recipients. The 56-69-year group was small, and its depth increase did not reach significance, likely because of low power. The whole spike protein was spanned by vaccine-associated CD4 TCRs, and dominant responses were seen in regions 160-218 and 743-854. Most participants were white British and females outnumbered males, and the authors suggested that clonal diversity may have been underestimated. Nearly half of unique spike-specific TCRs reportedly recognized epitopes outside regions mutated in the B.1.351 and B.1.1.7 variants. Only five to seven AZD1222 recipients were SARS-CoV-2 seropositive at baseline, limiting conclusions about previously exposed vaccinees.

The sequence was collected from an adult in good health. The chain links TRBV7-2 with TRBJ2-1, with 7 bases aligning to TRBD1. The sequenced sample was peripheral blood, obtained on day 0 of AZD1222 vaccination. In nucleotide form, the sequence is TGTGCCAGCAGCCACAGGGGTCCCTCGTACAATGAGCAGTTCTTC. It codes for CASSHRGPSYNEQFF.